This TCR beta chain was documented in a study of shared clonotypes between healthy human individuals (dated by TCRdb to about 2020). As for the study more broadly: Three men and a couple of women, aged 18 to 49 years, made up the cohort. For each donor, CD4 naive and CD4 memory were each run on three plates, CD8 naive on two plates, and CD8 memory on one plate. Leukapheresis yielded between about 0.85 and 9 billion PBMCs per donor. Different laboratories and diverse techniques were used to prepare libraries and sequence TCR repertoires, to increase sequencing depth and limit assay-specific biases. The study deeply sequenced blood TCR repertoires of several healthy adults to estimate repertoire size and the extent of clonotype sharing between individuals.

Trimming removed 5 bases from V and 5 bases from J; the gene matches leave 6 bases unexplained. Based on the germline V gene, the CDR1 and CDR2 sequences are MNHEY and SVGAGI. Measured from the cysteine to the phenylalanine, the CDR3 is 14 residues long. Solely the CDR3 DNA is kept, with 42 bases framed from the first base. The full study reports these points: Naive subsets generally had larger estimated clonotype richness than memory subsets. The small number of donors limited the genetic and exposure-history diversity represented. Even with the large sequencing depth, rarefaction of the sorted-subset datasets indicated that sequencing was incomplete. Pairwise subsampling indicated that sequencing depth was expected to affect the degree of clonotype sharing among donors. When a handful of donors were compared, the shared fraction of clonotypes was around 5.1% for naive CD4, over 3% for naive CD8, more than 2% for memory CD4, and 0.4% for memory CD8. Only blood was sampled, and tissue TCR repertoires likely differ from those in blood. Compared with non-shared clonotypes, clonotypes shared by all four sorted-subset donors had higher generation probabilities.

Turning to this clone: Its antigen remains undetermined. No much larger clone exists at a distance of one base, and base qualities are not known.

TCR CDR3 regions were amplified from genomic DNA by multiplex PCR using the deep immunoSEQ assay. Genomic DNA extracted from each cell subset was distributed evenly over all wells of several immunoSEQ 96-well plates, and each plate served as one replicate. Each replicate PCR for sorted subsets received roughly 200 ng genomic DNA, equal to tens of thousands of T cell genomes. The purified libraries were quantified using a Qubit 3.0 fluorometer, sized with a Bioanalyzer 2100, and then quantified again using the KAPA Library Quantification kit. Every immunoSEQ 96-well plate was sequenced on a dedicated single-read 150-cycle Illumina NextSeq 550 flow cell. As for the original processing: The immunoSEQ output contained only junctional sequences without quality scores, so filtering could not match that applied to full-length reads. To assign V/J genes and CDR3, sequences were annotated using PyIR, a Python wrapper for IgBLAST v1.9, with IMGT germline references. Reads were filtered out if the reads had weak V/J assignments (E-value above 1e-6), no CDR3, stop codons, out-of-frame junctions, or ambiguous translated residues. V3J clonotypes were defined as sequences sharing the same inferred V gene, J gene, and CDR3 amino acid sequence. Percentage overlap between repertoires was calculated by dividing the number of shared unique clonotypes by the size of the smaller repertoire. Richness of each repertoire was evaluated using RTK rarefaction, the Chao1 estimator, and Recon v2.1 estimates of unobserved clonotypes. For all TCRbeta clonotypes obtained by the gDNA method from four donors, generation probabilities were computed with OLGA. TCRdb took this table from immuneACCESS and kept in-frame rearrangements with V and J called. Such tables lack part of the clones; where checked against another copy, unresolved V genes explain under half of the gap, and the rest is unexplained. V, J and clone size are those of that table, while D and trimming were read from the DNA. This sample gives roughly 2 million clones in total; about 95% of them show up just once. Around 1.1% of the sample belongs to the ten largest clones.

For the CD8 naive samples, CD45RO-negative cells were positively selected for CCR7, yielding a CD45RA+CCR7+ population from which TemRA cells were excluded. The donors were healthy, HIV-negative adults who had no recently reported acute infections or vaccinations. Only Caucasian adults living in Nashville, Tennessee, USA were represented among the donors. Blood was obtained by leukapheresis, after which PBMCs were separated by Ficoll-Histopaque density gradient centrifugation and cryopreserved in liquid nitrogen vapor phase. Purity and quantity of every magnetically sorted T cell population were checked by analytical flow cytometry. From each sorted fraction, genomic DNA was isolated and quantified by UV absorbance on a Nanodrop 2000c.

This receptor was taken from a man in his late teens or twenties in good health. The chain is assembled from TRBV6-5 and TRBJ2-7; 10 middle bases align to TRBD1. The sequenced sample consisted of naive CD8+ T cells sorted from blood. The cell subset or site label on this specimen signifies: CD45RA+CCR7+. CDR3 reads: CASSLDRGGHEQYF. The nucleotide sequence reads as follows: TGTGCCAGCAGTCTGGACAGGGGGGGGCACGAGCAGTACTTC.